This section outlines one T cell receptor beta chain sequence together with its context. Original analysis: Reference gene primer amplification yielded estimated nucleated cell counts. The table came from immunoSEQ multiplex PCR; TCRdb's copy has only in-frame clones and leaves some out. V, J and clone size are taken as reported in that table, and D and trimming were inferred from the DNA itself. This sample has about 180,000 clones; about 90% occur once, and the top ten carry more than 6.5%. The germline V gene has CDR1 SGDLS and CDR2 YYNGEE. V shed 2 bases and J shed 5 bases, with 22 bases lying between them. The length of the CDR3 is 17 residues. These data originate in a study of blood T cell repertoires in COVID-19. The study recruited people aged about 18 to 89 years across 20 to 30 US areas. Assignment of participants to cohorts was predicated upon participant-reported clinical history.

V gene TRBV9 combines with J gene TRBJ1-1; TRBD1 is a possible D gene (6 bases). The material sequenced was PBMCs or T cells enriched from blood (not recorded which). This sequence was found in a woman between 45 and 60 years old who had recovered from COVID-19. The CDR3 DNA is TGTGCCAGCAGCGTGAACCCCCAACAGGGAGGGGAAACTGAAGCTTTCTTT. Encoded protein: CASSVNPQQGGETEAFF.